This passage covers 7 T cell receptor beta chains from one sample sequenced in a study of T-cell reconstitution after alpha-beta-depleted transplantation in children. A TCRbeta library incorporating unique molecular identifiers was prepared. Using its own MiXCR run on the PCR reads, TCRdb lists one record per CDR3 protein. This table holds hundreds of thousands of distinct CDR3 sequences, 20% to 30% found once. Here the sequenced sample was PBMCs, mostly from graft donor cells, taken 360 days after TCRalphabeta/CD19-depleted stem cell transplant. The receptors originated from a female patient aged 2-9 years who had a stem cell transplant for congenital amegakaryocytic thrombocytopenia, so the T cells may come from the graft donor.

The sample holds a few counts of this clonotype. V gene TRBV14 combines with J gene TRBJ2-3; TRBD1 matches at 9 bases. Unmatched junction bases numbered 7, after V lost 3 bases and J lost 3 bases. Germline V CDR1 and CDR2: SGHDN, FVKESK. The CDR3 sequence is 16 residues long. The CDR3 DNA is TGTGCCAGCAGCCACCCCGGGACAGGGAAAACAGATACGCAGTATTTT. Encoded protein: CASSHPGTGKTDTQYF.

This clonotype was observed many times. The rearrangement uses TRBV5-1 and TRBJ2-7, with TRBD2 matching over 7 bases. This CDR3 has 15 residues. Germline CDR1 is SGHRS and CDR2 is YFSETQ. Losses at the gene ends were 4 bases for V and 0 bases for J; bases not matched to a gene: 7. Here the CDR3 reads CASSREAAGSYEQYF. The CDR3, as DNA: TGCGCCAGCAGCCGGGAGGCGGCAGGCTCCTACGAGCAGTACTTC.

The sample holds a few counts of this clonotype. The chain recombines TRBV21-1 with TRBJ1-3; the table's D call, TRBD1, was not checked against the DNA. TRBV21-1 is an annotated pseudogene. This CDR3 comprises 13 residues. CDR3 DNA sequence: TGTGCCAGCAGCGACAGGGTGAGAAACACCATATATTTT. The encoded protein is CASSDRVRNTIYF.

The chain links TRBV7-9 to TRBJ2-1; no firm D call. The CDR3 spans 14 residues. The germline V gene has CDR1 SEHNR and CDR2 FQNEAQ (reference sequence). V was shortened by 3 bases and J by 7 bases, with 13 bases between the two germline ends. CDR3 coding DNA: TGTGCCAGCAGCTTCAAGGGTCTCGGGAATGAGCAGTTCTTC. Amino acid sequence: CASSFKGLGNEQFF.

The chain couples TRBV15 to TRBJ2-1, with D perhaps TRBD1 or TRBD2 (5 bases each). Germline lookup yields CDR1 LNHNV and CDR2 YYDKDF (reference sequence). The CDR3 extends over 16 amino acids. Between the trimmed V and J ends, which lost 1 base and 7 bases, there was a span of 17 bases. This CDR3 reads CATSRGGTALPNEQFF. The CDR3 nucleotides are TGTGCCACCAGCAGAGGAGGGACGGCTCTTCCAAATGAGCAGTTCTTC.

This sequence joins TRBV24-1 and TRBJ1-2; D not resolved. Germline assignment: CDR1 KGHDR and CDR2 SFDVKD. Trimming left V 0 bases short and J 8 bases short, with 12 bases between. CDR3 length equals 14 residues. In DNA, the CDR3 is TGTGCCACCAGTGATTTGAGGGAGTTAAACGGCTACACCTTC. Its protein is CATSDLRELNGYTF.

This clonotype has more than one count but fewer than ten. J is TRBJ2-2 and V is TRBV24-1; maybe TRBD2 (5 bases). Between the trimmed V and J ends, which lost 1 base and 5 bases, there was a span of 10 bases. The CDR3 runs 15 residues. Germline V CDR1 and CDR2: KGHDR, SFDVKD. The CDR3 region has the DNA TGTGCCACCAGTGATTTAGAGGCGGGTACCGGGGAGCTGTTTTTT. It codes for CATSDLEAGTGELFF.